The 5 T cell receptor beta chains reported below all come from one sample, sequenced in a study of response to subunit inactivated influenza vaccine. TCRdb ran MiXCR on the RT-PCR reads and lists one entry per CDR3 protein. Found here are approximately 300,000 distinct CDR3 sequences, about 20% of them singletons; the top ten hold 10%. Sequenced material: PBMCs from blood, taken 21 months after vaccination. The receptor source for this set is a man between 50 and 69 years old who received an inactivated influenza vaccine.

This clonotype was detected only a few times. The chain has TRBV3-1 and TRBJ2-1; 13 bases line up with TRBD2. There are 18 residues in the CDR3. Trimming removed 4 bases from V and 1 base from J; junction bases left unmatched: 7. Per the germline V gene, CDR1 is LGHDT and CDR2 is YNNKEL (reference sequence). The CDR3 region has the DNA TGTGCCAGCAGCCCGGGACTAGCGGGGTTGGGGTCCTACAATGAGCAGTTCTTC. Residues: CASSPGLAGLGSYNEQFF.

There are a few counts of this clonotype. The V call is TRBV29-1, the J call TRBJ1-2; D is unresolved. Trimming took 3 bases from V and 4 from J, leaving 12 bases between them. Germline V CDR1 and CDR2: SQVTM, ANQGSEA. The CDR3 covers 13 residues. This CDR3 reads CSVDSTTSYGYTF. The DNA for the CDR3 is TGCAGCGTTGACAGCACCACGTCCTATGGCTACACCTTC.

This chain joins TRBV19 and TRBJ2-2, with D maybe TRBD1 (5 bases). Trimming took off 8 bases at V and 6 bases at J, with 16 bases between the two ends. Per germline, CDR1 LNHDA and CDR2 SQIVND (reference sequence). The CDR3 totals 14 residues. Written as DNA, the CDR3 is TGTGCCAGTTTCAGGGATACGGTCGCCGGGGAGCTGTTTTTT. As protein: CASFRDTVAGELFF.

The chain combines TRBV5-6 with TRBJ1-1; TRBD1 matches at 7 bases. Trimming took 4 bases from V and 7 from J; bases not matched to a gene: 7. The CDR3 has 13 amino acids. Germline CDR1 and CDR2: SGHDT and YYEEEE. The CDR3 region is CASSGDSPIEAFF. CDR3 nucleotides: TGTGCCAGCAGCGGGGACAGTCCAATTGAAGCTTTCTTT.

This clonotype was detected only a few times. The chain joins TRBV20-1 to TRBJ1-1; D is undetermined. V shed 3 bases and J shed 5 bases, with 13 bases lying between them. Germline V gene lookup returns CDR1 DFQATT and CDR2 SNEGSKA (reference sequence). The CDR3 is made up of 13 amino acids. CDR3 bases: TGCAGTGCTAGCGCTCCCCTAGGGACTGAAGCTTTCTTT. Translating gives CSASAPLGTEAFF.